The rows below give T cell receptor beta chains drawn from one sample of a study of T cells after yellow fever vaccination. Each CDR3 protein is one row after TCRdb ran MiXCR on the 5' RACE reads. The repertoire holds 610,000 or so distinct CDR3 sequences, with roughly an eighth as singletons. The specimen was PBMCs, collected on the day of the yellow fever booster vaccination. These TCRs come from a man younger than 40 who received the YFV17D yellow fever vaccine. Both conserved end residues are part of each CDR3. A D gene is named only where the DNA matches it firmly. Clone size is stated in some rows and not others, as once, few, many or a class when expanded.

TRBD2 TRBJ2-3 few TRBV15 CATTGTSGIRTQYF TGTGCCACCACCGGGACTAGCGGGATTCGCACGCAGTATTTT
. TRBJ1-5 . TRBV20-1 CSADDSNQPQHF TGCAGTGCCGATGATAGCAATCAGCCCCAGCATTTT
TRBD1 TRBJ2-2 . TRBV12-3/TRBV12-4 CASSFGDRGSGELFF TGTGCCAGCAGTTTTGGAGACAGGGGATCCGGGGAGCTGTTTTTT
. TRBJ2-1 few TRBV14 CASSQVSGNEQFF TGTGCCAGCAGCCAGGTTTCCGGGAATGAGCAGTTCTTC
. TRBJ2-7 . TRBV30 CAWSRLESDEQYF TGTGCCTGGAGTAGGCTGGAGTCGGATGAGCAGTACTTC
TRBD1 TRBJ2-3 . TRBV7-9 CASSLAETGDTQYF TGTGCCAGCAGCTTAGCGGAGACAGGGGATACGCAGTATTTT
. TRBJ2-3 . TRBV7-2 CASSLVVGVGNTQYF TGTGCCAGCAGCTTAGTGGTCGGGGTAGGGAATACGCAGTATTTT
TRBD1 TRBJ2-7 . TRBV3-1 CASSQDQGAQQYF TGTGCCAGCAGCCAAGATCAGGGGGCGCAGCAGTACTTC
. TRBJ2-1 . TRBV15 CATSDYGSYNEQFF TGTGCCACCAGCGATTATGGCTCCTACAATGAGCAGTTCTTC
TRBD1 TRBJ2-4 few TRBV3-1 CASSPDRGFENIQYF TGTGCCAGCAGCCCGGACAGGGGTTTCGAAAACATTCAGTACTTC
. TRBJ2-5 few TRBV12-3/TRBV12-4 CASSPYSNTAETQYF TGTGCCAGCAGTCCCTACTCAAACACGGCAGAGACCCAGTACTTC
TRBD2 TRBJ2-1 few TRBV4-3 CASSQDTTAGGYNEQFF TGCGCCAGCAGCCAAGATACGACAGCGGGGGGGTACAATGAGCAGTTCTTC
TRBD1 TRBJ2-1 . TRBV18 CASSPLTGETEQFF TGTGCCAGCTCACCGCTAACAGGGGAAACTGAGCAGTTCTTC
. TRBJ2-2 . TRBV5-1 CASRTATLNTGELFF TGCGCCAGCAGAACAGCTACACTGAACACCGGGGAGCTGTTTTTT
TRBD1 TRBJ1-1 few TRBV6-1 CASRGQPAETSEAFF TGTGCCAGCAGGGGACAGCCGGCTGAAACAAGTGAAGCTTTCTTT
. TRBJ2-1 few TRBV6-2/TRBV6-3 CASSYSTGGPYNEQFF TGTGCCAGCAGTTACTCTACGGGGGGCCCCTACAATGAGCAGTTCTTC
. TRBJ1-4 . TRBV12-3/TRBV12-4 CASNRVGEKLFF TGTGCCAGCAACCGGGTAGGGGAAAAACTGTTTTTT
. TRBJ1-1 . TRBV11-3 CASSLDGGHSEAFF TGTGCCAGCAGCTTAGATGGGGGGCATAGTGAAGCTTTCTTT
. TRBJ2-7 few TRBV4-3 CASSHYPDRFYEQYF TGCGCCAGCAGCCACTACCCGGACAGATTCTACGAGCAGTACTTC
. TRBJ2-5 few TRBV6-2/TRBV6-3 CASSPFSQGSQETQYF TGTGCCAGCAGTCCTTTCTCACAGGGATCCCAAGAGACCCAGTACTTC
. TRBJ1-2 . TRBV20-1 CSARASPSNYGYTF TGCAGTGCTAGGGCCTCCCCCTCTAACTATGGCTACACCTTC
. TRBJ2-7 . TRBV9 CASSVGGDYEQYF TGTGCCAGCAGCGTAGGCGGAGACTACGAGCAGTACTTC
. TRBJ2-3 few TRBV10-2 CASPSRGGNTQYF TGCGCCAGCCCGAGTAGAGGTGGAAATACGCAGTATTTT
. TRBJ2-3 few TRBV29-1 CSVRVGGTDTQYF TGCAGCGTCAGGGTTGGCGGCACAGATACGCAGTATTTT
. TRBJ2-3 . TRBV11-3 CASSSYGTQSDTQYF TGTGCCAGCAGCTCCTACGGGACTCAATCAGATACGCAGTATTTT
TRBD1 TRBJ2-7 many TRBV5-1 CASSPGGTGFYEQYF TGCGCCAGCAGCCCGGGCGGGACAGGGTTCTACGAGCAGTACTTC
TRBD2 TRBJ2-2 many TRBV7-3 CASSPSGTTNTGELFF TGTGCCAGCAGCCCCTCCGGGACTACGAACACCGGGGAGCTGTTTTTT
. TRBJ2-7 . TRBV6-2/TRBV6-3 CASSRPGGALSYEQYF TGTGCCAGCAGCCGACCCGGTGGGGCCTTATCCTACGAGCAGTACTTC
. TRBJ2-3 many TRBV15 CATSSTDTQYF TGTGCCACCTCCTCGACAGATACGCAGTATTTT
TRBD2 TRBJ2-1 . TRBV29-1 CSVRGLGGYNEQFF TGCAGCGTGCGAGGACTAGGCGGCTACAATGAGCAGTTCTTC
. TRBJ2-1 few TRBV7-2 CASSLDIDYYNEQFF TGTGCCAGCAGCTTAGACATAGACTACTACAATGAGCAGTTCTTC